The subject of this entry is one T cell receptor (beta chain). Its antigen is still unknown. Exclusion of a patient followed from autoimmune disease history or systemic immunosuppression. These data belong to a study of OX40 agonist ivuxolimab in advanced cancers. Across the study: Across the patients, intravenous ivuxolimab was delivered every 2 weeks at 0.01 to 10 mg/kg. Study-wide results and limits: Both CD4+ and CD8+ T cell populations in blood had undergone clonal expansion by week 6 at 0.1 to 3.0 mg/kg.

Method: immunoSEQ multiplex PCR; TCRdb's copy keeps in-frame clones and lacks some. The table includes tens of thousands of clones, approximately 94% detected once. The sample was CD4+ or CD8+ T cells sorted from blood, taken in a trial of the OX40 agonist ivuxolimab. This clonotype was obtained from an adult with an advanced solid tumor such as melanoma, head and neck, liver or kidney cancer.

This chain's CDR3 is CASSIEGADGYTF. CDR3 sequence (DNA): TGTGCCAGTAGTATTGAAGGCGCAGATGGCTACACCTTC. The chain has TRBV19 and TRBJ1-2; D not certain. CDR1 LNHDA and CDR2 SQIVND come from the germline V gene (reference sequence). The CDR3 runs 13 residues. V was shortened by 3 bases and J by 6 bases, with 11 bases between the two germline ends. The entire variable domain, with the rest obtained from reference TRBV19 and TRBJ1-2, is as follows: DGGITQSPKYLFRKEGQNVTLSCEQNLNHDAMYWYRQDPGQGLRLIYYSQIVNDFQKGDIAEGYSVSREKKESFPLTVTSAQKNPTAFYLCASSIEGADGYTFGSGTRLTVV.